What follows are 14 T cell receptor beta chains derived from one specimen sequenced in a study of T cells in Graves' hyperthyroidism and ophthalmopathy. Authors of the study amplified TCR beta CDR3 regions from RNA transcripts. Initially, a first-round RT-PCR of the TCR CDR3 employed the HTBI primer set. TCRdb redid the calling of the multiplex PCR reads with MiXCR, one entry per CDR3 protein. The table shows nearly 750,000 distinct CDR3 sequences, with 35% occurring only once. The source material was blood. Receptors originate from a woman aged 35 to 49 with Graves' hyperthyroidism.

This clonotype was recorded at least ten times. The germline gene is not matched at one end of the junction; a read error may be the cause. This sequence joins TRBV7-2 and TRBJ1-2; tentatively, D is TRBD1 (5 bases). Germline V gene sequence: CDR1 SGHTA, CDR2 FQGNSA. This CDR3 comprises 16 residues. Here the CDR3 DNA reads TGTGCCAGCAGCCTAGCCCCGGACACGGTGGCGGATGGCTACACCTTC. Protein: CASSLAPDTVADGYTF.

The CDR3: CASSPSAGGETQYF. CDR3 DNA sequence: TGTGCCAGCTCACCATCGGCTGGAGGGGAGACCCAGTACTTC. The chain links TRBV18 to TRBJ2-5; the D gene is possibly TRBD2 (6 bases). The ends were cut back, 2 bases at V and 5 bases at J, with 12 bases in the middle. The CDR3 is 14 amino acids. CDR1 is KGHSH, CDR2 LQKENI, per germline.

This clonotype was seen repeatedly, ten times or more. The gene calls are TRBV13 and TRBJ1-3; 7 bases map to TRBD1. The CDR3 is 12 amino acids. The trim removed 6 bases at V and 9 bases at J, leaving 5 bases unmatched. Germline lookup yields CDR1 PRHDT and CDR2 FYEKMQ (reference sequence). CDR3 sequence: CASSMRDSTIYF. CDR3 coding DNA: TGTGCCAGCAGTATGCGGGACAGCACCATATATTTT.

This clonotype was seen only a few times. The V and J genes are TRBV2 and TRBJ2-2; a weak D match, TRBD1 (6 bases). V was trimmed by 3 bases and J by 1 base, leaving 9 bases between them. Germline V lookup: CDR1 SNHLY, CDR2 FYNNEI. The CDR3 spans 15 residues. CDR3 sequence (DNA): TGTGCCAGCAGTGACAGGGGCCAGAACACCGGGGAGCTGTTTTTT. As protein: CASSDRGQNTGELFF.

CDR3 in amino acids: CASSLGPPSSYEQYF. The CDR3 DNA follows: TGTGCCAGCAGCTTAGGGCCCCCTAGCTCCTACGAGCAGTACTTC. This chain uses TRBV7-2 with TRBJ2-7; D not certain. Trimming took 1 base from V and 0 from J, leaving 10 bases between them. CDR1 and CDR2 (germline): SGHTA, FQGNSA. The CDR3 has 15 residues.

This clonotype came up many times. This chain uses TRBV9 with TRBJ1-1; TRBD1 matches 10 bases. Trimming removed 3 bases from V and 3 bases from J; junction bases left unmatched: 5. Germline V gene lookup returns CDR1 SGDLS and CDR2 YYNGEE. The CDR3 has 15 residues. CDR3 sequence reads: CASSAGQGRYTEAFF. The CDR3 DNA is TGTGCCAGCAGCGCGGGACAGGGGAGGTACACTGAAGCTTTCTTT.

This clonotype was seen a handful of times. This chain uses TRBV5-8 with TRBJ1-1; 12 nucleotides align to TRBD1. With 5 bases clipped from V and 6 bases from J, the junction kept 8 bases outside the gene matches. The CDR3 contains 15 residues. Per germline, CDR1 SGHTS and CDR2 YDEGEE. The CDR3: CASREGQGAWAEAFF. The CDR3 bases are TGTGCCAGCAGGGAGGGACAGGGGGCTTGGGCTGAAGCTTTCTTT.

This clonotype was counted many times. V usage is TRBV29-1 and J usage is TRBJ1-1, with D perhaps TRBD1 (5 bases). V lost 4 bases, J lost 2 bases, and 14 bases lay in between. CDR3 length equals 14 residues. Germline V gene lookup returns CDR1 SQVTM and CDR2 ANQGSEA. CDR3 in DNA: TGCAGCGTTGTGGTCGGGGCGTCCAACACTGAAGCTTTCTTT. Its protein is CSVVVGASNTEAFF.

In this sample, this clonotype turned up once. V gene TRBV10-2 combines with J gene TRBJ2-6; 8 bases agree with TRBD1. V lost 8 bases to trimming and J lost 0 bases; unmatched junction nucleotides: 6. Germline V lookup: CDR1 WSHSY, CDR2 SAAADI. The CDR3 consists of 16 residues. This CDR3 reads CASRDRFNSGANVLTF. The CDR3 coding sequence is TGCGCCAGCCGGGACAGGTTCAACTCTGGGGCCAACGTCCTGACTTTC.

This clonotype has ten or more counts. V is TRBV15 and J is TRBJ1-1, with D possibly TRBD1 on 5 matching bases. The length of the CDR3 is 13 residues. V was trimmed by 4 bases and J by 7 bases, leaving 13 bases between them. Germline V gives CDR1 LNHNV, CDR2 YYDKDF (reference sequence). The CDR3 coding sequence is TGTGCCACCAGCATATCCGGGACGGGTGAAGCTTTCTTT. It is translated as CATSISGTGEAFF.

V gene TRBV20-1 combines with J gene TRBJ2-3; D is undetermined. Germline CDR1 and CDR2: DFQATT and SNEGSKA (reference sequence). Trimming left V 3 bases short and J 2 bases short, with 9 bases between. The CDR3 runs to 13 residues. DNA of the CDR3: TGCAGTGCTAGGTCGCTTCACACAGATACGCAGTATTTT. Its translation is CSARSLHTDTQYF.

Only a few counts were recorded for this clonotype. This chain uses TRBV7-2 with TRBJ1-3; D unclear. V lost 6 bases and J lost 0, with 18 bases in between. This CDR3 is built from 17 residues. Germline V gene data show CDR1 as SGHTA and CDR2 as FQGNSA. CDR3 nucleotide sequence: TGTGCCAGCAGTTCAACGGTCGGCAGGCGCTCTGGAAACACCATATATTTT. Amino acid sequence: CASSSTVGRRSGNTIYF.

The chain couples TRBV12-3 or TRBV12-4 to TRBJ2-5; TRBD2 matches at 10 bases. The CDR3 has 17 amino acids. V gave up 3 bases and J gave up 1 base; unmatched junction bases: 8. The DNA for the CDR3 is TGTGCCAGCAGTTTTGGGCTAGCGGGGGTGGGCCAAGAGACCCAGTACTTC. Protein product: CASSFGLAGVGQETQYF.

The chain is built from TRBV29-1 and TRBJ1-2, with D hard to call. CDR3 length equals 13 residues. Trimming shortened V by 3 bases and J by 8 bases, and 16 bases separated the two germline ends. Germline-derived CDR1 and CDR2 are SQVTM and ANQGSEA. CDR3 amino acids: CSVDPMSEVGYTF. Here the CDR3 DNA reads TGCAGCGTTGACCCAATGAGTGAAGTCGGCTACACCTTC.